Listed here is a single T cell receptor (beta chain). This record comes from a study of blood T cell repertoires in COVID-19. Study information: Both acute and convalescent COVID-19 samples were obtained from the United States, Italy and Spain. T cells, B-cell-depleted T cells, or PBMCs supplied cDNA or gDNA.

Source study methods: Estimated nucleated cell counts came from reference gene primer amplification. The repertoire was sequenced with immunoSEQ multiplex PCR; TCRdb's copy has only in-frame clones and lacks some. V and J calls and clone size are those listed in that table; D and trimming were worked out from the DNA. The data contain about 120,000 clones, about 80% of them seen just once; the ten biggest clones take up under 45%. Trimming took 1 base from V and 3 from J; bases not matched to a gene: 6. Germline assignment: CDR1 SGDLS and CDR2 YYNGEE. This CDR3 contains 16 residues. The source is a man aged 35 to 55 with active or convalescent COVID-19. Sequenced sample: peripheral blood. V is TRBV9 and J is TRBJ2-2; 7 bases are shared with TRBD1. CDR3 loop: CASSVMDRRYTGELFF. The CDR3 region has the DNA TGTGCCAGCAGCGTAATGGACAGGAGATACACCGGGGAGCTGTTTTTT.